This TCR beta chain derives from a study of T-cell memory formation after mild COVID-19. MiXCR, run by TCRdb on the 5' RACE reads, gives a single entry per CDR3 protein. The sample lists roughly 6,000 distinct CDR3 sequences, over 15% occurring once. Many counts were recorded for this clonotype. Per germline, CDR1 KGHDR and CDR2 SFDVKD. The J segment lost 6 bases and the V segment lost 4 bases, leaving 20 bases of the junction unmatched. The CDR3 has 19 amino acids. This chain joins TRBV24-1 and TRBJ2-3; 8 bases match TRBD1. This receptor was identified in an adult woman who had mild COVID-19 (a few samples of this study predate the infection). Cell type and time point are not known. The sequenced material came from PBMCs or a T cell subset sorted from them (not recorded which). For the CDR3, the DNA is TGTGCCACCAGTGAGACCCTCCCCCAGGGGGCAAGTCGCTTTGATACGCAGTATTTT. It yields the protein CATSETLPQGASRFDTQYF.